These 19 T cell receptor delta chains share one sample of origin, sequenced in a study of γδ T cells in repeated Plasmodium falciparum infection (dated by TCRdb to about 2021). For bulk TCR repertoire analysis, Vgamma9/Vdelta2+ and Vdelta2-negative gammadelta T cell populations were isolated by flow sorting from peripheral blood mononuclear cells. To prepare the library, multiplex PCR was applied. The data were produced on an Illumina MiSeq. Public reads were reanalyzed in TCRdb with CATT, and rows carrying the same DNA were merged afterwards. Here the sample has around 46,000 delta-chain clones; 1.6% occur a single time. The ten largest clones capture roughly 8.6% of the sample. The specimen sequenced was gamma-delta T cells from blood. Receptors originate from a pool of human donors (malaria-infected and uninfected, not separated).

The J gene is uncalled and the V gene is TRDV1; TRDD2, the table's D call, lacks a check against the DNA. Germline values: CDR1 TSWWSYY, CDR2 QGS. This CDR3 has 11 amino acids. CDR3 in DNA: TGTGCTCTTGGGAAAAGGCCTTCCTACACCTTC. Translating it yields CALGKRPSYTF.

As for this clone: TCRdb shows a much larger clone's protein in place of this DNA's translation, and the two differ at residue 14, likely through a read error; the protein shown is translated from the DNA. The V gene is TRDV1, the J gene TRDJ1; TRDD3 matches at 7 bases. As TCRdb names no J gene, one was assigned here on the basis of a DNA match to germline. The CDR3 has 22 residues. Per the germline V gene, CDR1 is TSWWSYY and CDR2 is QGS. V lost 0 bases and J lost 3; bases outside the gene matches: 25. The chain's CDR3 is CALGELGGDLGTGDYLSDKLIF. The CDR3 bases are TGTGCTCTTGGGGAACTTGGAGGGGACTTAGGTACTGGGGACTACCTTTCCGATAAACTCATCTTT.

Details on this clone: TCRdb's listed protein matches a much larger clone and diverges from this DNA's translation at residue 18, likely through a read error; the protein shown comes from the DNA. V usage is TRDV1 and J usage is TRDJ1; 9 positions match TRDD3. TCRdb carries no J gene annotation; the J gene was assigned here by matching the DNA with germline. Germline V CDR1 and CDR2: TSWWSYY, QGS. CDR3 length: 21 residues. The CDR3 nucleotides read TGTGCTCTTGGGGAACTAGTTGCAAGGTGGGGGATAGATAGGTACACCGATGAACTCATCTTT. Protein sequence: CALGELVARWGIDRYTDELIF.

This clone was counted ten times or more. One base away lies a much larger clone, so this may be a sequencing read error. The chain carries TRDV1 and TRDJ1; TRDD3 agrees at 12 bases. J lost 0 bases, V lost 1 base, and 24 bases had no gene match. This CDR3 is 24 amino acids long. In germline, CDR1 is TSWWSYY, CDR2 QGS. The CDR3 protein is CALGEPTFFRPNWGIPCYTDKLIF. CDR3 nucleotides: TGTGCTCTTGGGGAACCCACCTTTTTCCGTCCTAACTGGGGGATACCCTGCTACACCGATAAACTCATCTTT.

Points on this clone: TCRdb's listed protein matches a much larger clone and diverges from this DNA's translation at residue 9, likely through a read error; the protein shown comes from the DNA. This sequence joins TRDV1 and TRDJ1, with D possibly TRDD3 on 5 matching bases. The CDR3 contains 19 residues. V shed 5 bases and J shed 2 bases, with 27 bases lying between them. Germline CDR1 and CDR2: TSWWSYY and QGS. The CDR3 is CALGHPGLATWVGTDKLIF. The DNA of the CDR3 is TGTGCTCTTGGGCACCCAGGCCTGGCCACCTGGGTGGGTACCGATAAACTCATCTTT.

In this sample, this clone turned up a few times. A far larger clone is off by one base, so a read error is likely. Other DNA sequences of this sample code for an identical CDR3. V usage is TRDV1 and J usage is TRDJ1; maybe TRDD3 (5 bases). V was clipped by 2 bases and J by 0 bases, with 25 bases between them. The CDR3 is 20 amino acids. Germline V gene lookup returns CDR1 TSWWSYY and CDR2 QGS. CDR3 in DNA: TGTGCTCTTGGGGAAATTAAAGGTTACCACAGGGGACCCTACACCGATAAACTCATCTTT. Protein: CALGEIKGYHRGPYTDKLIF.

Details on this clone: For this DNA, TCRdb reports the protein of a much larger clone, which diverges at residue 5, most likely from a read error; the protein presented here is translated directly from the DNA. This chain uses TRDV1 with TRDJ1; D possibly corresponds to TRDD3 (6 bases). Assignment of the J gene here rests on matching the DNA to germline, because TCRdb gives none. V dropped 4 bases and J dropped 0 bases, with 36 bases sitting between them. Germline CDR1 reads TSWWSYY; CDR2 reads QGS. The CDR3 extends over 23 amino acids. This CDR3 is CALGGPTIELPEVGVPYTDKLIF. The DNA of the CDR3 is TGTGCTCTTGGGGGACCCACTATAGAGCTCCCAGAGGTGGGGGTCCCCTACACCGATAAACTCATCTTT.

This clone was found many times. The junction and the germline gene differ at one end; a read error may be behind it. This specimen includes other DNA sequences encoding the same CDR3. V usage is TRDV1 and J usage is TRDJ1; 11 nucleotides agree with TRDD3. There are 24 residues in the CDR3. Looked up from germline, CDR1 is TSWWSYY and CDR2 is QGS. CDR3 loop: CALGECPLLFSRSTLLGDKYKLIF. CDR3 nucleotides: TGTGCTCTTGGGGAATGCCCCCTACTTTTCTCTAGGTCCACGTTACTGGGGGATAAATATAAACTCATTTTT.

This clone was picked up a small number of times. A far bigger clonotype differs at one base, so this is likely a read error. Other DNA sequences in this specimen translate into the identical CDR3. The genes are TRDV1 and TRDJ1; 7 positions match TRDD3. TCRdb records no J gene; here it was assigned by comparing the DNA to germline. The V gene's germline CDR1 is TSWWSYY and CDR2 QGS. This CDR3 contains 16 residues. In DNA form, the CDR3 reads TGTGCTCTTGGCCCCCTGGGGGTTGAGCACACAGATAAACTCATCTTT. Translation gives CALGPLGVEHTDKLIF.

This clone occurred many times. With a far larger clone one base away, a read error is the likely cause. This same CDR3 is encoded by further DNA sequences in the sample. The J gene is TRDJ1, the V gene TRDV1; 13 nucleotides match TRDD3. The CDR3 length is 21 residues. Germline V gene sequence: CDR1 TSWWSYY, CDR2 QGS. CDR3 DNA: TGTGCTCTTGGGGAATTCAGACCCAGGTACTGGGGGATACGGGGCACCGATAAGCTCATCTTT. Translated, it gives CALGEFRPRYWGIRGTDKLIF.

With respect to this clone: This likely reflects a read error, since a far larger clone is one base away. The sample holds other DNA sequences that translate to the same CDR3. The J gene is TRDJ1, the V gene TRDV1; no clear D. The J gene was not available in TCRdb and was assigned here by matching the DNA to germline segments. CDR3 length: 19 amino acids. With 4 bases removed from V and 3 bases from J, the gap between germline ends came to 27 bases. CDR1 TSWWSYY and CDR2 QGS come from the germline V gene. This CDR3 is CALGAPPPPGPSYADKLIF. CDR3 coding DNA: TGTGCTCTTGGGGCCCCCCCTCCTCCCGGTCCCTCGTACGCCGATAAACTCATCTTT.

Only a few counts were recorded for this clone. The TCRdb record carries a much larger clone's protein, which differs from this DNA's translation at residue 9; a read error is the likely cause, and the protein listed here is the DNA translation. The J gene is TRDJ1, the V gene TRDV1, with D possibly TRDD3 on 6 matching bases. The J gene comes from matching the DNA to germline here; TCRdb lacks it. CDR1 and CDR2 (germline): TSWWSYY, QGS. Trimming stripped 4 bases from V and 0 bases from J, with 24 bases between. The CDR3 loop spans 19 amino acids. The CDR3 loop reads CALGGGVLKIRSYTDKLIF. DNA of the CDR3: TGTGCTCTTGGGGGGGGCGTCCTCAAGATACGCTCGTACACCGATAAACTCATCTTT.

About this clone itself: The protein recorded in TCRdb matches a much larger clone and deviates from this DNA's translation at residue 5, suggesting a read error; the protein here is obtained by translating the DNA. V usage is TRDV1 and J usage is TRDJ1, with D perhaps assigned TRDD2 or TRDD3 (8 bases each). Germline CDR1 is TSWWSYY and CDR2 is QGS. The CDR3 length is 18 residues. V was trimmed by 4 bases and J by 6 bases, leaving 27 bases between them. CDR3 DNA sequence: TGTGCTCTTGGGGGTCCGCCTTCCTATGAGACTGGGGGGTATAAACTCATCTTT. This translates into CALGGPPSYETGGYKLIF.

This clone has just a few counts. The chain combines TRDV2 with TRDJ3; TRDD3 matches at 8 bases. The J gene, missing from TCRdb, was assigned here through DNA to germline matching. V was pared by 1 base and J by 2 bases, with 15 bases of the junction left unmatched. CDR1 and CDR2 from the germline V gene are GEAIGNYY and EKD. This CDR3 has 21 residues. This CDR3 reads CACDTLNPTGGTAWDTRQMFF. CDR3 nucleotide sequence: TGTGCCTGTGACACTCTCAACCCTACTGGGGGTACCGCCTGGGACACCCGACAGATGTTTTTC.

Sample share makes this clone medium-sized. The sample carries other DNA sequences with the same CDR3. The rearrangement uses TRDV1 and TRDJ1; TRDD3 aligns across 8 bases. CDR3 length: 17 amino acids. CDR1 is TSWWSYY, CDR2 QGS, per germline. Unmatched junction bases numbered 14, after V lost 8 bases and J lost 0 bases. The CDR3 sequence: CALKKGSWGKYTDKLIF. CDR3 DNA sequence: TGTGCTCTTAAGAAAGGTAGCTGGGGGAAGTACACCGATAAACTCATCTTT.

This clone was detected only a few times. The protein TCRdb gives is from a much larger clone and does not agree with this DNA's translation at residue 10, likely a read error; the protein shown here comes from the DNA. The rearrangement links TRDV1 to TRDJ1; 7 positions match TRDD3. Matching the DNA to germline supplied the J gene, which TCRdb does not give. The CDR3 totals 16 residues. Germline V gene sequence: CDR1 TSWWSYY, CDR2 QGS. The J segment lost 8 bases and the V segment lost 4 bases, leaving 16 bases of the junction unmatched. The CDR3 sequence: CALGGLPRGRIRKLIF. CDR3 nucleotide sequence: TGTGCTCTTGGGGGCCTCCCGAGGGGGAGGATACGCAAACTCATCTTT.

In this sample, this clone turned up a few times. With only one base between it and a far larger clone, this is likely a read error. In the same sample, other DNA sequences code for this CDR3. This sequence joins TRDV1 and TRDJ1; no definite D call. Here the J gene came from matching the DNA to germline, since TCRdb omits it. With 3 bases removed from V and 3 bases from J, the gap between germline ends came to 5 bases. Germline CDR1 TSWWSYY, CDR2 QGS. The CDR3 runs 12 residues. In DNA, the CDR3 is TGTGCTCTTGGGGAGCCCTCCGATAAACTCATCTTT. This sequence encodes CALGEPSDKLIF.

This clone has a handful of counts. TCRdb's listed protein matches a much larger clone and diverges from this DNA's translation at residue 22, likely through a read error; the protein shown comes from the DNA. The chain uses TRDV1 and TRDJ1, with 8 nucleotides matching TRDD3. Germline lookup yields CDR1 TSWWSYY and CDR2 QGS. The CDR3 runs to 25 residues. The CDR3 DNA is TGTGCTCTTGGGGACCTACGGCCTTCCCGAACCTACTGGGGGTCTCCCCGCGTGAACACCGATATACTCATCTTT. Protein: CALGDLRPSRTYWGSPRVNTDILIF.

As to this clone: TCRdb has a much larger clone's protein, which differs at residue 7 from the translation of this DNA, likely because of a read error; what is shown is the protein translated from the DNA. The V and J genes are TRDV1 and TRDJ1; 11 bases fit TRDD3. As TCRdb names no J gene, one was assigned here on the basis of a DNA match to germline. The CDR3 runs 26 residues. Germline V gene lookup returns CDR1 TSWWSYY and CDR2 QGS. V trimming: 0 bases; J trimming: 1 base; junction bases outside the gene matches: 31. The CDR3 nucleotides read TGTGCTCTTGGGGAACTGGCCCCAATCCTTCTCTTACTGGGGGATAATGAGGGTGCGGGCACCGATAAACTCATCTTT. Protein sequence: CALGELAPILLLLGDNEGAGTDKLIF.